A single sample is the source of the 11 T cell receptor beta chains below, sequenced in a study of CD8 T cells in ankylosing spondylitis. Each CDR3 protein gets one entry after TCRdb re-called the 5' RACE reads with MiXCR. This sample carries 200,000 to 250,000 distinct CDR3 sequences, under 35% of them seen once, and the ten largest clones take approximately 4.6%. Sequencing was performed on blood, either unsorted or a sorted T cell fraction (not recorded which). The receptors originated from a male donor with ankylosing spondylitis or in good health (not recorded which).

In this sample, this clonotype turned up many times. The gene calls are TRBV5-1 and TRBJ1-5; possibly TRBD1 for D (5 bases). Trimming shortened V by 0 bases and J by 11 bases, and 15 bases separated the two germline ends. This CDR3 region has 14 residues. Germline CDR1 and CDR2: SGHRS and YFSETQ. CDR3 sequence reads: CASSLVRGVLSQHF. CDR3 coding DNA: TGCGCCAGCAGCTTGGTCCGGGGGGTGCTGTCCCAGCATTTT.

This chain uses TRBV6-1 with TRBJ1-4; no clear D gene. Deletions cut 5 bases from V and 10 bases from J, with 14 bases between. CDR3 length equals 13 residues. In germline, CDR1 is MNHNS, CDR2 SASEGT. The chain's CDR3 is CASSPGRAAKLFF. In DNA, the CDR3 is TGTGCCAGCAGTCCCGGGAGGGCGGCAAAACTGTTTTTT.

This clonotype showed up many times. The V call is TRBV29-1, the J call TRBJ1-2; 7 positions match TRBD1. Germline CDR1 is SQVTM and CDR2 is ANQGSEA. The V and J ends lost 4 bases and 7 bases, in that order; junction bases with no gene match: 6. The CDR3 is 12 amino acids. CDR3 bases: TGCAGCGTTGGGGACAGCCGACCTGGCTACACCTTC. Residues: CSVGDSRPGYTF.

Many counts were recorded for this clonotype. The chain carries TRBV29-1 and TRBJ1-2, with 7 positions matching TRBD1. Germline V gene sequence: CDR1 SQVTM, CDR2 ANQGSEA. The junction had 10 bases not matched to a gene; V was cut back by 4 bases and J by 8 bases. The CDR3 has 13 residues. The CDR3 loop is CSVAARQGSGYTF. The CDR3 bases are TGCAGCGTTGCGGCCCGACAGGGTAGCGGCTACACCTTC.

This chain's CDR3 is CASRLEDTGELFF. Written as DNA, the CDR3 is TGCGCCAGCAGGCTCGAGGACACCGGGGAGCTGTTTTTT. The genes are TRBV5-1 and TRBJ2-2; D is undetermined. Trimming took off 5 bases at V and 3 bases at J, with 8 bases between the two ends. The CDR3 spans 13 residues. Germline loops: CDR1 SGHRS, CDR2 YFSETQ.

This clonotype appeared a few times. The chain combines TRBV11-2 with TRBJ2-5; TRBD2 agrees at 7 bases. The CDR3 has 18 amino acids. Germline V gene data show CDR1 as SGHAT and CDR2 as FQNNGV. V gave up 5 bases and J gave up 5 bases; unmatched junction bases: 20. DNA for the CDR3: TGTGCCAGCAGCGTTAGACCGGACGGGGGGAGATATCAGGAGACCCAGTACTTC. Translation gives CASSVRPDGGRYQETQYF.

The chain joins TRBV5-4 to TRBJ2-7; 13 bases align to TRBD2. The CDR3 is made up of 16 amino acids. Germline V CDR1 and CDR2: SGHNT, YYREEE (reference sequence). V lost 4 bases to trimming and J lost 3 bases; unmatched junction nucleotides: 7. The CDR3 is CASSIGTSGALYEQYF. In DNA, the CDR3 is TGTGCCAGCAGCATCGGGACTAGCGGGGCACTCTACGAGCAGTACTTC.

The chain recombines TRBV2 with TRBJ1-1; TRBD1 matches at 8 bases. The CDR3 totals 14 residues. Germline CDR1 is SNHLY and CDR2 is FYNNEI. V dropped 2 bases and J dropped 8; count of bases not matched to a gene: 7. This chain's CDR3 is CASSEIGQGSEAFF. Written as DNA, the CDR3 is TGTGCCAGCAGTGAAATCGGACAGGGCTCCGAAGCTTTCTTT.

There are a few counts of this clonotype. The genes are TRBV7-2 and TRBJ2-5; D is tentatively TRBD1 or TRBD2 (5 bases each). Per germline, CDR1 SGHTA and CDR2 FQGNSA. V lost 6 bases and J 5 bases, leaving 25 bases between the germline ends. The CDR3 has 17 residues. CDR3 residues: CASSFSDEGWGWETQYF. In nucleotides, the CDR3 is TGTGCCAGCAGTTTTAGCGACGAGGGGTGGGGATGGGAGACCCAGTACTTC.

This chain connects TRBV29-1 to TRBJ1-2; TRBD1 matches 7 bases. This CDR3 region has 12 residues. CDR1 SQVTM and CDR2 ANQGSEA come from the germline V gene. The J segment lost 7 bases and the V segment lost 2 bases, leaving 4 bases of the junction unmatched. CDR3 amino acids: CSVENYRGGYTF. Here the CDR3 DNA reads TGCAGCGTTGAAAACTACAGGGGTGGCTACACCTTC.

The sample holds a few counts of this clonotype. The J gene is TRBJ2-1, the V gene TRBV20-1; 7 bases line up with TRBD2. This CDR3 is built from 14 residues. The V segment lost 2 bases and the J segment 7 bases; nucleotides outside the gene matches: 8. From germline, CDR1 is DFQATT and CDR2 SNEGSKA (reference sequence). CDR3 in DNA: TGCAGTGCTAGAATTAGCGGGTTCCGTAATGAGCAGTTCTTC. It is translated as CSARISGFRNEQFF.